The next 15 T cell receptor beta chains were all read from a single sample in a study of blood T cell repertoires in COVID-19. Produced via immunoSEQ multiplex PCR; TCRdb's table is partial and in-frame only. The table records around 300,000 clones, over 70% of them present only once. Specimen: PBMCs or T cells enriched from blood (not recorded which). The receptors derive from a man aged 30-40 years who had recovered from COVID-19.

The chain joins TRBV11-2 to TRBJ1-2, with TRBD1 identical over 9 bases. J was trimmed by 8 bases and V by 0 bases; bases with no gene match: 13. Germline V gene lookup returns CDR1 SGHAT and CDR2 FQNNGV. The CDR3 runs 17 residues. In DNA form, the CDR3 reads TGTGCCAGCAGCTTAGATGGGACAGGGACACCGCGGCGGGGCTACACCTTC. It is translated as CASSLDGTGTPRRGYTF.

The V call is TRBV15, the J call TRBJ1-2; 7 bases line up with TRBD1. V lost 0 bases to trimming and J lost 8 bases; unmatched junction nucleotides: 6. Germline CDR1 reads LNHNV; CDR2 reads YYDKDF (reference sequence). The CDR3 has 14 amino acids. The DNA of the CDR3 is TGTGCCACCAGCAGAGATGGGACAGTTGGGGGCTACACCTTC. Its translation is CATSRDGTVGGYTF.

This clone came up a few times. CDR3 in DNA: TGTGCCAGCAGCCAAGGAGTAGGTAGACAGCGACAATACGAGCAGTACTTC. Amino acids: CASSQGVGRQRQYEQYF. The chain uses TRBV14 and TRBJ2-7; maybe TRBD1 (5 bases). V shed 1 base and J shed 4 bases, with 20 bases lying between them. The length of the CDR3 is 17 residues. CDR1 SGHDN and CDR2 FVKESK come from the germline V gene.

CDR3 sequence (DNA): TGTGCCAGCAGCGACCCCAGCGGGGGGGAAATCTACGAGCAGTACTTC. This sequence encodes CASSDPSGGEIYEQYF. The chain employs TRBV11-2 and TRBJ2-7; 10 positions match TRBD2. Germline V CDR1 and CDR2: SGHAT, FQNNGV. The ends lost 5 bases at V and 3 bases at J; junction bases unmatched: 10. The CDR3 has 16 amino acids.

This clone was seen just once. This chain links TRBV12-5 with TRBJ2-3, with TRBD2 matching 11 bases. The V gene's germline CDR1 is LGHNT and CDR2 FRNRAP. V lost 3 bases and J lost 1; bases outside the gene matches: 9. The CDR3 sequence is 18 residues long. The CDR3 region is CASGLGASGGPGTDTQYF. In nucleotides, the CDR3 is TGTGCTAGTGGTTTAGGGGCTAGCGGGGGGCCAGGCACAGATACGCAGTATTTT.

This chain connects TRBV24-1 to TRBJ1-5, with TRBD1 as a possible D gene (5 bases). CDR3 size: 12 residues. Germline-derived CDR1 and CDR2 are KGHDR and SFDVKD. V was shortened by 12 bases and J by 4 bases, with 12 bases between the two germline ends. The CDR3 loop is CAVSRGNQPQHF. The CDR3 bases are TGTGCCGTCTCTAGGGGAAATCAGCCCCAGCATTTT.

The chain couples TRBV28 to TRBJ2-7; TRBD2 matches at 8 bases. The germline V gene has CDR1 MDHEN and CDR2 SYDVKM. V shed 9 bases and J 5 bases; nucleotides not matched to a gene: 12. This CDR3 has 14 amino acids. CDR3 residues: CASWGGSGIDEQYF. In DNA form, the CDR3 reads TGTGCCAGTTGGGGGGGTAGCGGGATCGACGAGCAGTACTTC.

This chain joins TRBV19 and TRBJ1-6; D gene ambiguous. This CDR3 is 15 amino acids long. Germline values: CDR1 LNHDA, CDR2 SQIVND (reference sequence). The ends were cut back, 4 bases at V and 9 bases at J, with 16 bases in the middle. The CDR3 sequence: CASSSASGLISPLHF. CDR3 nucleotide sequence: TGTGCCAGTAGTAGTGCATCGGGTCTAATTTCACCCCTCCACTTT.

This clone was counted only a few times. The genes are TRBV2 and TRBJ1-1, with D perhaps matching TRBD1 (6 bases). The CDR3 contains 16 residues. The germline V and J ends were trimmed by 8 bases and 2 bases, with 21 bases remaining between them. Germline CDR1 and CDR2: SNHLY and FYNNEI. CDR3 in DNA: TGTGCCAGCGACAGTGACCCGGGACATATCAACACTGAAGCTTTCTTT. It specifies CASDSDPGHINTEAFF.

V and J are TRBV24-1 and TRBJ1-5, with D unresolved. The V gene's germline CDR1 is KGHDR and CDR2 SFDVKD. V was pared by 9 bases and J by 15 bases, with 14 bases between. The CDR3 loop spans 10 amino acids. CDR3 coding DNA: TGTGCCACCCCAGGCCACAGTATGCATTTT. As protein: CATPGHSMHF.

V usage is TRBV4-2 and J usage is TRBJ2-7; TRBD2 might be the D (6 bases). CDR3 length: 16 residues. Looked up from germline, CDR1 is LGHNA and CDR2 is YNFKEQ. Deletions cut 3 bases from V and 1 base from J, with 16 bases between. The CDR3 nucleotides are TGTGCCAGCAGCCAGGGTCTAGCGAGGGAGTCCTACGAGCAGTACTTC. Translation: CASSQGLARESYEQYF.

The rearrangement uses TRBV18 and TRBJ2-2, with 9 positions matching TRBD1. J gave up 4 bases and V 6 bases, and 21 bases lay outside the gene matches. This CDR3 comprises 20 residues. Looked up from germline, CDR1 is KGHSH and CDR2 is LQKENI. The CDR3 DNA sequence: TGTGCCAGCTCTCCAAACCACCCCCTACAGGGGGCGCCGGGCACCGGGGAGCTGTTTTTT. Translation gives CASSPNHPLQGAPGTGELFF.

V usage is TRBV6-5 and J usage is TRBJ1-6; D call uncertain. The CDR3 runs 13 residues. V gave up 6 bases and J gave up 8 bases, with 11 bases separating them. CDR1 and CDR2 (germline): MNHEY, SVGAGI. CDR3 region: CASSRTRDSPLHF. In DNA, the CDR3 is TGTGCCAGCAGCCGAACTCGGGATTCACCCCTCCACTTT.

About this clone itself: Within the sample, other DNA sequences also encode this same CDR3. In DNA, the CDR3 is TGTGCCACCAGTGACCTTTATAGCAATCAGCCCCAGCATTTT. Its protein product is CATSDLYSNQPQHF. The chain has TRBV24-1 and TRBJ1-5; D unresolved. V was pared by 4 bases and J by 0 bases, with 6 bases between. The CDR3 loop spans 14 amino acids. Germline lookup yields CDR1 KGHDR and CDR2 SFDVKD.

A remark on this clone: Other nucleotide sequences in the sample specify the same CDR3. V is TRBV12-3 or TRBV12-4 and J is TRBJ1-2, with D possibly being TRBD1 (6 bases). Trimming cost V 4 bases and J 2 bases, with 8 bases left between them. The CDR3 is 13 residues long. The CDR3 region has the DNA TGTGCCAGCAGTTCCGGACAGAACTATGGCTACACCTTC. Translating it yields CASSSGQNYGYTF.